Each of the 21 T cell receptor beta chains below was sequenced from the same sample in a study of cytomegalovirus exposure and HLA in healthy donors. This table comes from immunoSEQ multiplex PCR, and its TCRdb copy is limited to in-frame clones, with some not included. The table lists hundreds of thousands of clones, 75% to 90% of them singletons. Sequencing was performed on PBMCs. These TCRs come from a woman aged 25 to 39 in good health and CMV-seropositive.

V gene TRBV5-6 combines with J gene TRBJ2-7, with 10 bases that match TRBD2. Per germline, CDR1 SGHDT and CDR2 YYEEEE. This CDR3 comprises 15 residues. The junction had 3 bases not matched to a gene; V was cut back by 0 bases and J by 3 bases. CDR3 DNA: TGTGCCAGCAGCTTGGAGCCTAGCGGGAGCTACGAGCAGTACTTC. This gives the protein CASSLEPSGSYEQYF.

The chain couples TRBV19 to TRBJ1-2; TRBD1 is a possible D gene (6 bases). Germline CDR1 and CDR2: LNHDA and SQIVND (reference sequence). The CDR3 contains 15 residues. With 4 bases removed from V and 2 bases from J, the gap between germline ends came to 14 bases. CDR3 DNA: TGTGCCAGTAGTACTCCGACAGGACTCAACTATGGCTACACCTTC. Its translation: CASSTPTGLNYGYTF.

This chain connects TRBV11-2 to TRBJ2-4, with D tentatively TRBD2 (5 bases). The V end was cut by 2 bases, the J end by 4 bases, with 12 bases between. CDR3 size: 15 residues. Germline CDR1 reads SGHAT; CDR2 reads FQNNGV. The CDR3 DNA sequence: TGTGCCAGCAGCTTATTGAGGGCCAGGAAAAACATTCAGTACTTC. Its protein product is CASSLLRARKNIQYF.

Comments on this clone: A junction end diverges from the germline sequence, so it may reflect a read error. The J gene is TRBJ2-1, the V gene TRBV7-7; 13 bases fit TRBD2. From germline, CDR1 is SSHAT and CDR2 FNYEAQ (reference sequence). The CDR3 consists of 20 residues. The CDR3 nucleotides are TGTGCTAGCAGCTTAGGCCTCGGGACAGGGACTAGCGGGGCTTACAATGAGCAGTTCTTC. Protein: CASSLGLGTGTSGAYNEQFF. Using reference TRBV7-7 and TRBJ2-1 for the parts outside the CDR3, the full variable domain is GAGVSQSPRYKVTKRGQDVTLRCDPISSHATLYWYQQALGQGPEFLTYFNYEAQPDKSGLPSDRFSAERPEGSISTLTIQRTEQRDSAMYRCASSLGLGTGTSGAYNEQFFGPGTRLTVL.

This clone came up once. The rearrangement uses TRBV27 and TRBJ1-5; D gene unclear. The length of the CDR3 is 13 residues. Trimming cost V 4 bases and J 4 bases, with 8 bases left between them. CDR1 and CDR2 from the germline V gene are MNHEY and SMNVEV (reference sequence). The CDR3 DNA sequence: TGTGCCAGCAGTTACCGGGGTAATCAGCCCCAGCATTTT. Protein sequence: CASSYRGNQPQHF.

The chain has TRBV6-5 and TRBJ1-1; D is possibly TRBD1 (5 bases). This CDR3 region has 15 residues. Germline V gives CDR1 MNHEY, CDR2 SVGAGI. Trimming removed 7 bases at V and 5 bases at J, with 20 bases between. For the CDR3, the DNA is TGTGCCAGCACCCTTGGCTGGGGCGTTGGAACTGAAGCTTTCTTT. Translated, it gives CASTLGWGVGTEAFF.

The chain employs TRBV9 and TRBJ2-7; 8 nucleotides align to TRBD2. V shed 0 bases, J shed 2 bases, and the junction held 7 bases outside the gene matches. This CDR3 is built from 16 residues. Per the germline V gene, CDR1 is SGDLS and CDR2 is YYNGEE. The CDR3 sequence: CASSVGLGLGAYEQYF. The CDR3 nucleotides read TGTGCCAGCAGCGTAGGTTTGGGACTAGGGGCCTACGAGCAGTACTTC.

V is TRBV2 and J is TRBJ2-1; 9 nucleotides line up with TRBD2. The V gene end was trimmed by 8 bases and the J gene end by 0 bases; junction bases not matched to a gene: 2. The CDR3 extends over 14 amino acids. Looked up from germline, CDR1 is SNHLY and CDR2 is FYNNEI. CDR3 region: CASLAGSSYNEQFF. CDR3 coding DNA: TGTGCCAGCCTAGCGGGAAGCTCCTACAATGAGCAGTTCTTC. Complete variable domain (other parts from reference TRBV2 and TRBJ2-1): EPEVTQTPSHQVTQMGQEVILRCVPISNHLYFYWYRQILGQKVEFLVSFYNNEISEKSEIFDDQFSVERPDGSNFTLKIRSTKLEDSAMYFCASLAGSSYNEQFFGPGTRLTVL.

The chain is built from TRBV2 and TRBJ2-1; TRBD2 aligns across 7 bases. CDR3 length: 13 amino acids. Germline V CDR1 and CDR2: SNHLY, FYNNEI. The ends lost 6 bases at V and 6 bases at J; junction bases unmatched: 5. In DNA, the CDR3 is TGTGCCAGCAGAGTTCTAGCGGTCAATGAGCAGTTCTTC. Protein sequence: CASRVLAVNEQFF. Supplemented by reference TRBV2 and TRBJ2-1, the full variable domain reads EPEVTQTPSHQVTQMGQEVILRCVPISNHLYFYWYRQILGQKVEFLVSFYNNEISEKSEIFDDQFSVERPDGSNFTLKIRSTKLEDSAMYFCASRVLAVNEQFFGPGTRLTVL.

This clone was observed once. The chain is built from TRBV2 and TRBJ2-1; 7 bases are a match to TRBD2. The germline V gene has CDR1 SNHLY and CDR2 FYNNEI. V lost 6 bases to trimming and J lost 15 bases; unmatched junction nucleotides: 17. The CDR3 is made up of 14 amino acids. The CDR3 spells CASSDRTSRVDPFF. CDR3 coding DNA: TGTGCCAGCAGCGATAGGACTAGTCGGGTTGATCCGTTCTTC.

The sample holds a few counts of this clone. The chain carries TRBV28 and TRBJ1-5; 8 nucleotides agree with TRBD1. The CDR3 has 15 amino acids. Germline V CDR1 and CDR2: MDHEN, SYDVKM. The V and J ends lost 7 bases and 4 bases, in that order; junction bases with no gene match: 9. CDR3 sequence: CASKTQGAMNQPQHF. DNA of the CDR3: TGTGCCAGCAAGACGCAGGGGGCGATGAATCAGCCCCAGCATTTT. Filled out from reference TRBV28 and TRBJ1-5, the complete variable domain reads DVKVTQSSRYLVKRTGEKVFLECVQDMDHENMFWYRQDPGLGLRLIYFSYDVKMKEKGDIPEGYSVSREKKERFSLILESASTNQTSMYLCASKTQGAMNQPQHFGDGTRLSIL.

Written as DNA, the CDR3 is TGTGCCAGCAGGGACAGCTATGGCTACACCTTC. It codes for CASRDSYGYTF. The chain couples TRBV5-8 to TRBJ1-2; possibly TRBD1 for D (6 bases). The V end lost 5 bases, the J end lost 4 bases, and 6 bases lay between the germline ends. There are 11 residues in the CDR3. Germline V gene data show CDR1 as SGHTS and CDR2 as YDEGEE.

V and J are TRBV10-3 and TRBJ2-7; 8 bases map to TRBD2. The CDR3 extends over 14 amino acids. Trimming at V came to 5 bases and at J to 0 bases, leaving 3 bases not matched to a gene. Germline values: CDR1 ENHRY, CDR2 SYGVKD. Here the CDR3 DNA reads TGTGCCATCAGTACTAGCGGAGGCTCCTACGAGCAGTACTTC. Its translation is CAISTSGGSYEQYF.

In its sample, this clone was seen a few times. The CDR3 loop reads CASSRRVSGLADREQFF. CDR3 nucleotides: TGTGCCAGCAGCCGCAGGGTTTCCGGACTAGCGGACCGTGAGCAGTTCTTC. The rearrangement uses TRBV11-2 and TRBJ2-1, with 10 bases that match TRBD2. Germline trimming cut 5 bases from V and 9 bases from J; bases unmatched to any gene: 16. The CDR3 runs to 17 residues. The germline CDR1 and CDR2 sequences are SGHAT and FQNNGV. The full variable domain, in which reference TRBV11-2 and TRBJ2-1 provide the parts outside the CDR3, is EAGVAQSPRYKIIEKRQSVAFWCNPISGHATLYWYQQILGQGPKLLIQFQNNGVVDDSQLPKDRFSAERLKGVDSTLKIQPAKLEDSAVYLCASSRRVSGLADREQFFGPGTRLTVL.

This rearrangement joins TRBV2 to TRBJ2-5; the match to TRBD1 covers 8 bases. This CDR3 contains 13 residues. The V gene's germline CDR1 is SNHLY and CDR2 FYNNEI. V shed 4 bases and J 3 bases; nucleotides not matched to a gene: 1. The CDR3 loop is CASSGDRKETQYF. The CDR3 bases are TGTGCCAGCAGTGGGGACAGGAAAGAGACCCAGTACTTC. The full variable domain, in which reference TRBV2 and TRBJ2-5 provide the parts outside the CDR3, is EPEVTQTPSHQVTQMGQEVILRCVPISNHLYFYWYRQILGQKVEFLVSFYNNEISEKSEIFDDQFSVERPDGSNFTLKIRSTKLEDSAMYFCASSGDRKETQYFGPGTRLLVL.

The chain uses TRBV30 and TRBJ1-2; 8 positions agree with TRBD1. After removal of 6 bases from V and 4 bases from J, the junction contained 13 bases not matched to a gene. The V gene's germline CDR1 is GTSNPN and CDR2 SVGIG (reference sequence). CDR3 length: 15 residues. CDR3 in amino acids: CACATRQGASYGYTF. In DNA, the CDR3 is TGTGCCTGCGCCACTCGCCAGGGGGCCTCCTATGGCTACACCTTC.

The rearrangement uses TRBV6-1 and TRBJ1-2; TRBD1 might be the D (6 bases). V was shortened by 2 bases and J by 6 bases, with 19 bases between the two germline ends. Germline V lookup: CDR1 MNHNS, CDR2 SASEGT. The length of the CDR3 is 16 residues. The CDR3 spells CASSEIRGQRTDGYTF. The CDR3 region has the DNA TGTGCCAGCAGTGAAATTAGGGGCCAACGGACAGATGGCTACACCTTC.

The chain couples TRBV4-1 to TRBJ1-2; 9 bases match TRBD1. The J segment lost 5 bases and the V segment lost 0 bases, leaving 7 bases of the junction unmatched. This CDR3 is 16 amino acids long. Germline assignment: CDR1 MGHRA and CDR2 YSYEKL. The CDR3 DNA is TGCGCCAGCAGCCAAGATGGGACAGGGTTGTGGTATGGCTACACCTTC. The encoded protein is CASSQDGTGLWYGYTF.

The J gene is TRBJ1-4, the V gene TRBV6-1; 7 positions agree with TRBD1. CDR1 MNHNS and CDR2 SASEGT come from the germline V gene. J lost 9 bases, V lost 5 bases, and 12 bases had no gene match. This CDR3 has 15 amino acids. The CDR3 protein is CASSSRGQGIQKLFF. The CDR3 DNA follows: TGTGCCAGCAGTTCGAGGGGGCAGGGCATTCAAAAACTGTTTTTT.

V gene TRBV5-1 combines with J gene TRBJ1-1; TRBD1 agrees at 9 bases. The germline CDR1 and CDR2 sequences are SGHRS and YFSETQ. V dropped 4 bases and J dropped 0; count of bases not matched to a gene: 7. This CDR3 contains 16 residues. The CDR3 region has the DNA TGCGCCAGCAGCGACTCCGGGACAGGGTTGAACACTGAAGCTTTCTTT. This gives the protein CASSDSGTGLNTEAFF.

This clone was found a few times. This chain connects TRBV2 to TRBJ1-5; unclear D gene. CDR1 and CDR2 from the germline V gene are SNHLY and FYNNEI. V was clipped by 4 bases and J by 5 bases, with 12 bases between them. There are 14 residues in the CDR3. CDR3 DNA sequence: TGTGCCAGCAGTGGCCAGGTTACGGATCAGCCCCAGCATTTT. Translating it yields CASSGQVTDQPQHF.